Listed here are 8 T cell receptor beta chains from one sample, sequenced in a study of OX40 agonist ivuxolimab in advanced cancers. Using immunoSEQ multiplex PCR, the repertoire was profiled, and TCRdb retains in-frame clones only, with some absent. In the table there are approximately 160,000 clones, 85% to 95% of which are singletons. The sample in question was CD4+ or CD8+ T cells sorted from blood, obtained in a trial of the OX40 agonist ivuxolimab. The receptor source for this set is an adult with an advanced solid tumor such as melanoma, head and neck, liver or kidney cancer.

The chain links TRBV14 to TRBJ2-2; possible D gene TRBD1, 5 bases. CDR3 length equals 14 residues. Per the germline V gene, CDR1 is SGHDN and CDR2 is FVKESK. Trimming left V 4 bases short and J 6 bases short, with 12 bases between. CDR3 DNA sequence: TGTGCCAGCAGCCGGCAAGGGGTGGCCGGGGAGCTGTTTTTT. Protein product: CASSRQGVAGELFF.

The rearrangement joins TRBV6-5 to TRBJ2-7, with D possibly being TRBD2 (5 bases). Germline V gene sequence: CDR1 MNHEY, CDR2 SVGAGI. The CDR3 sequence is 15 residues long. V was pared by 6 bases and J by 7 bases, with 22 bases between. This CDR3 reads CASRPFGGAVGEQYF. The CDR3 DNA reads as TGTGCCAGCAGGCCTTTTGGAGGCGCCGTGGGTGAGCAGTACTTC.

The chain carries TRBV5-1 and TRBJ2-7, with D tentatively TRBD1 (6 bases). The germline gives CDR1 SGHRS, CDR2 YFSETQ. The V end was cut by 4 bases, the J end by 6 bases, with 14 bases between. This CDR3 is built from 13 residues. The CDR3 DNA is TGCGCCAGCAGCCCGACAGGAGTCGGCGAGCAGTACTTC. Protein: CASSPTGVGEQYF.

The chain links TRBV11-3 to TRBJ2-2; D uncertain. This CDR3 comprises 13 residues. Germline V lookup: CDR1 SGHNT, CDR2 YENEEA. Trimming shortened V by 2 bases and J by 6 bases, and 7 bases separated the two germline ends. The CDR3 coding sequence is TGTGCCAGCAGCTTAAGGACCCCCGGGGAGCTGTTTTTT. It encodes CASSLRTPGELFF. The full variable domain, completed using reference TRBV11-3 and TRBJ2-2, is EAGVVQSPRYKIIEKKQPVAFWCNPISGHNTLYWYLQNLGQGPELLIRYENEEAVDDSQLPKDRFSAERLKGVDSTLKIQPAELGDSAVYLCASSLRTPGELFFGEGSRLTVL.

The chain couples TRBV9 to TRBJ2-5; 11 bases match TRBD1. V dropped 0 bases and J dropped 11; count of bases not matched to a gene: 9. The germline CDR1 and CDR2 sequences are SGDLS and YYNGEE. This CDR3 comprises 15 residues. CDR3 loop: CASSVEGQGAGEQYF. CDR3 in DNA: TGTGCCAGCAGCGTAGAAGGACAGGGGGCAGGTGAGCAGTACTTC. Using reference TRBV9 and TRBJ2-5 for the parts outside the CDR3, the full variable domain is DSGVTQTPKHLITATGQRVTLRCSPRSGDLSVYWYQQSLDQGLQFLIQYYNGEERAKGNILERFSAQQFPDLHSELNLSSLELGDSALYFCASSVEGQGAGEQYFGPGTRLLVL.

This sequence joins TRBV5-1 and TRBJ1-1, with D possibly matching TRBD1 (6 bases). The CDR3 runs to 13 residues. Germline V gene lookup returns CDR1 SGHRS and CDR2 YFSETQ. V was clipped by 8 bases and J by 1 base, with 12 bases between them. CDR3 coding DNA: TGCGCCAGTTCACCGGGACAGAACACTGAAGCTTTCTTT. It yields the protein CASSPGQNTEAFF.

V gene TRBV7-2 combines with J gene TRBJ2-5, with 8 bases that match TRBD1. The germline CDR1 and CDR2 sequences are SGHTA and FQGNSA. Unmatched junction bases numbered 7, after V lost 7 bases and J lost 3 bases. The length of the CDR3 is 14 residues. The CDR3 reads CASTLGQGKETQYF. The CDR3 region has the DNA TGTGCCAGCACCCTAGGACAGGGTAAAGAGACCCAGTACTTC.

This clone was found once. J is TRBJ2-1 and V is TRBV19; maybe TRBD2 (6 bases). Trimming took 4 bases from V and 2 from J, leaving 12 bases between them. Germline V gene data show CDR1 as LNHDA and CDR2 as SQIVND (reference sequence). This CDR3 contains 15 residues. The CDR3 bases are TGTGCCAGTAGTACCAGTCCGGGGGCCTACAATGAGCAGTTCTTC. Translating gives CASSTSPGAYNEQFF.